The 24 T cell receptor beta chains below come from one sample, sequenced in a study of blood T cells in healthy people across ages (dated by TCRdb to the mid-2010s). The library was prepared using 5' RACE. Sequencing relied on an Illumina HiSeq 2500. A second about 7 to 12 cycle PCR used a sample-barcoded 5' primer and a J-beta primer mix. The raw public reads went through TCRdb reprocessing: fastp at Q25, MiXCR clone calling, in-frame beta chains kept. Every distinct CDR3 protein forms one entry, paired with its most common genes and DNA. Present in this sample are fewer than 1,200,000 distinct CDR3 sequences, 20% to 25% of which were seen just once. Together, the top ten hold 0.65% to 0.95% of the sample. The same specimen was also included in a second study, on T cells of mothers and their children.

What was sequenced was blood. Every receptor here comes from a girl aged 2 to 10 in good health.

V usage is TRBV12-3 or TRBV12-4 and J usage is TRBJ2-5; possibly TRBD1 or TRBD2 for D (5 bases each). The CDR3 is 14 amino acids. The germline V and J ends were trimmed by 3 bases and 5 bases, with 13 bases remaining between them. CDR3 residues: CASSFGWGGETQYF. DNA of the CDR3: TGTGCCAGCAGTTTTGGTTGGGGCGGGGAGACCCAGTACTTC.

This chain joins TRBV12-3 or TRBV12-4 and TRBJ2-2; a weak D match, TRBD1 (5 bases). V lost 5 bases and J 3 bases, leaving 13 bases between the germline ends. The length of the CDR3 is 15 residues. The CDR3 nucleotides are TGTGCCAGCAGTCCACGACAGACCTACACCGGGGAGCTGTTTTTT. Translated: CASSPRQTYTGELFF.

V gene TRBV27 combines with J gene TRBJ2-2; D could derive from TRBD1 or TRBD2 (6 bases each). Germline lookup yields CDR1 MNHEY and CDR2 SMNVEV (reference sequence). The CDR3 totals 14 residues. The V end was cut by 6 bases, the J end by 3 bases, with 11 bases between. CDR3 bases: TGTGCCAGCAGGAGGGGGGAGTACACCGGGGAGCTGTTTTTT. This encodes CASRRGEYTGELFF.

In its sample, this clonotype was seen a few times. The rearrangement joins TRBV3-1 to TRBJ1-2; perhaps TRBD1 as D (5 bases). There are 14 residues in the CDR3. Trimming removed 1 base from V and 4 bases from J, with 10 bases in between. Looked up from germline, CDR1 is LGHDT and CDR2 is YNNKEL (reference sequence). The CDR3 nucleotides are TGTGCCAGCAGCCAAGTTGGGGCGGCCTATGGCTACACCTTC. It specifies CASSQVGAAYGYTF.

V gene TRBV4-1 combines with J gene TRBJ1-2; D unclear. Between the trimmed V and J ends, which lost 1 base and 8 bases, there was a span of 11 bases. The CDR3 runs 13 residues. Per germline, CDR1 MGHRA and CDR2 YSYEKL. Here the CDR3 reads CASSQVGNSGYTF. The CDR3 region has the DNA TGCGCCAGCAGCCAAGTGGGGAATAGCGGCTACACCTTC.

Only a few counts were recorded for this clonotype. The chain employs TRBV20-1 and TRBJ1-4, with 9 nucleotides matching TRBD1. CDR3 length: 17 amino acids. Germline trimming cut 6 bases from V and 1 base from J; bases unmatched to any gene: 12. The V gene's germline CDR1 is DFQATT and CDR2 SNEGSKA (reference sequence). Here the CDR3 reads CSAVDRGGQRTNEKLFF. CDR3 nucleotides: TGCAGTGCAGTGGACAGGGGAGGGCAGCGAACTAATGAAAAACTGTTTTTT.

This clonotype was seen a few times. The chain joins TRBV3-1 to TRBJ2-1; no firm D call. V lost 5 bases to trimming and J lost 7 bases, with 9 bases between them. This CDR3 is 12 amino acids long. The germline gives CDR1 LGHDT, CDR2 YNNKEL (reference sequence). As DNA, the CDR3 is TGTGCCAGCAGCAAAAGCGAGAATGAGCAGTTCTTC. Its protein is CASSKSENEQFF.

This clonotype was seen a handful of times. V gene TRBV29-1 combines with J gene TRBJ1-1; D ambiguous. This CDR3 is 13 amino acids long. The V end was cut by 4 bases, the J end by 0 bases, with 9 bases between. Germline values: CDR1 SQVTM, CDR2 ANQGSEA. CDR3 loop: CSVVLLMNTEAFF. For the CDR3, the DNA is TGCAGCGTTGTTTTGCTAATGAACACTGAAGCTTTCTTT. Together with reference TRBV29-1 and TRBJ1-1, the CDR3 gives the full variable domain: SAVISQKPSRDICQRGTSLTIQCQVDSQVTMMFWYRQQPGQSLTLIATANQGSEATYESGFVIDKFPISRPNLTFSTLTVSNMSPEDSSIYLCSVVLLMNTEAFFGQGTRLTVV.

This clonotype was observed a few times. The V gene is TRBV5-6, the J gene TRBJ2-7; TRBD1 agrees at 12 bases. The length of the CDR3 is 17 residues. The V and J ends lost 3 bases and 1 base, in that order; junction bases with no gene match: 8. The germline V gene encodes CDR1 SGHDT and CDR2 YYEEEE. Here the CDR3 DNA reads TGTGCCAGCAGCTACGCCGGGACAGGGGGCTTATCCTACGAGCAGTACTTC. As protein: CASSYAGTGGLSYEQYF.

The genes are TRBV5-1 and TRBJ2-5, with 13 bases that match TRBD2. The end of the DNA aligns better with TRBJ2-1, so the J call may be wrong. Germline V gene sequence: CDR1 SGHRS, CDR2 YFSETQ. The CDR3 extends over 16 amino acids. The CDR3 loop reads CASSLALLAGGHEQFF. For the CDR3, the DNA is TGCGCCAGCAGCTTGGCCTTACTAGCGGGGGGGCACGAGCAGTTCTTC.

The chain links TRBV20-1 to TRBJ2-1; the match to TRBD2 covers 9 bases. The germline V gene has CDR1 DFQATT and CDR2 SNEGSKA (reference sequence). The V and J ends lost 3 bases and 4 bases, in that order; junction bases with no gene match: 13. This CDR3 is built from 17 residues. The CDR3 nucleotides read TGCAGTGCTAGCTATCCCACGGCGGGAGGGGCTTACAATGAGCAGTTCTTC. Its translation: CSASYPTAGGAYNEQFF.

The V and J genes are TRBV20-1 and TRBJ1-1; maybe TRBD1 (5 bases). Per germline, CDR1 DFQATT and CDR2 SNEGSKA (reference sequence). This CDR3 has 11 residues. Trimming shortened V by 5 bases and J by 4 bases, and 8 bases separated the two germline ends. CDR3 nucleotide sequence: TGCAGTGCTTCAGGGTCCACTGAAGCTTTCTTT. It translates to CSASGSTEAFF.

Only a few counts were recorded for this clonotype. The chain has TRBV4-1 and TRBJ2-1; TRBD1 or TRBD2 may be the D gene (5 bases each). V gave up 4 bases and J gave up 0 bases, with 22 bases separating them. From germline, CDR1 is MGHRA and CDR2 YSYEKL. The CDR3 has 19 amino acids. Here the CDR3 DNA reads TGCGCCAGCAGCCTCACACCCACGGGACGACTATTCTCCTACAATGAGCAGTTCTTC. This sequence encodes CASSLTPTGRLFSYNEQFF.

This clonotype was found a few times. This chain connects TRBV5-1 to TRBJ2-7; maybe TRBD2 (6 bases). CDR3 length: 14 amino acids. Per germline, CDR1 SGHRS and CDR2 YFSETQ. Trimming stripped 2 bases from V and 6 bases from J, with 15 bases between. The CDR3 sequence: CASSFDGSLAEQYF. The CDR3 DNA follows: TGCGCCAGCAGCTTCGACGGGAGCCTTGCCGAGCAGTACTTC.

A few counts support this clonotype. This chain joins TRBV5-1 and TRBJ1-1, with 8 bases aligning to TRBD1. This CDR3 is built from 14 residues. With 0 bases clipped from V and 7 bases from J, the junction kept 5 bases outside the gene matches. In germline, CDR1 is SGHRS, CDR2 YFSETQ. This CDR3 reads CASSLAGRGLEAFF. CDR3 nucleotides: TGCGCCAGCAGCTTGGCCGGCAGGGGGCTTGAAGCTTTCTTT.

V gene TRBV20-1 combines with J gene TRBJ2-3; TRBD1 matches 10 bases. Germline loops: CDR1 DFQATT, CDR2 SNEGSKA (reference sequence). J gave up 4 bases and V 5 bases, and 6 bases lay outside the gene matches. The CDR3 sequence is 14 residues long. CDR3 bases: TGCAGTGCTGACAGGGGGCAAAGCGCAGATACGCAGTATTTT. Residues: CSADRGQSADTQYF.

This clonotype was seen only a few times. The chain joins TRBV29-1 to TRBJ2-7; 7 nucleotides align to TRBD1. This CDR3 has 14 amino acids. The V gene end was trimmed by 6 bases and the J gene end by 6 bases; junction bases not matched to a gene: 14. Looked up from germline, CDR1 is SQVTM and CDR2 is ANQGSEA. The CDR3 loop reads CSVEDRRTSLEQYF. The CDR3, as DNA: TGCAGCGTCGAGGACAGGCGCACATCCCTCGAGCAGTACTTC.

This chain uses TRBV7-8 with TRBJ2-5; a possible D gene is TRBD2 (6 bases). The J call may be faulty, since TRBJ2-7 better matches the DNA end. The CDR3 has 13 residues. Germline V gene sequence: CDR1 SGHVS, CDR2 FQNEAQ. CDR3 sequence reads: CASRVSGAYEQYF. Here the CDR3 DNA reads TGTGCCAGCAGAGTTAGCGGAGCCTACGAGCAGTACTTC.

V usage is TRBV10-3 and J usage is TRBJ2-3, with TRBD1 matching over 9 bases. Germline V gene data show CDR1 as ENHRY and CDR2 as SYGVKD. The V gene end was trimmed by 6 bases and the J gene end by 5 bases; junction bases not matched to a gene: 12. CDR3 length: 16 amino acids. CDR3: CAIREQGAALKDTQYF. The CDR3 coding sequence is TGTGCCATCAGAGAACAGGGGGCAGCGTTGAAAGATACGCAGTATTTT.

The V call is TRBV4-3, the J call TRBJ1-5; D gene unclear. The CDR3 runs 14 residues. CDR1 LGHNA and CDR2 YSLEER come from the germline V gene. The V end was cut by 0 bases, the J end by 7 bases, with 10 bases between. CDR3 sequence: CASSQDRRDQPQHF. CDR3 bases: TGCGCCAGCAGCCAAGATCGGCGCGACCAGCCCCAGCATTTT.

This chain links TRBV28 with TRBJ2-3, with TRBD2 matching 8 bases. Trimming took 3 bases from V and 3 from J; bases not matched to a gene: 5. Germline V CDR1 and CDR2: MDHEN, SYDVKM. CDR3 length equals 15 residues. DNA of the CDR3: TGTGCCAGCAGTTTCGGGAGACTAGCGACAGATACGCAGTATTTT. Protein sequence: CASSFGRLATDTQYF.

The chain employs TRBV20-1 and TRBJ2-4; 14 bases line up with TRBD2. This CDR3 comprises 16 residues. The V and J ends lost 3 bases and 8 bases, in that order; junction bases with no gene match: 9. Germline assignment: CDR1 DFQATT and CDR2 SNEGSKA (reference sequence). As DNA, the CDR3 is TGCAGTGCTAGGGGAGCTCCGGGACTAGCGGGGGACATTCAGTACTTC. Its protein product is CSARGAPGLAGDIQYF.

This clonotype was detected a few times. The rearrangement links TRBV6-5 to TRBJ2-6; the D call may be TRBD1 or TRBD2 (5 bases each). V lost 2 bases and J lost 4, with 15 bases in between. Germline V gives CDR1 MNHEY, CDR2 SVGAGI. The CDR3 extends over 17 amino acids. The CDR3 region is CASSYGGTLWGANVLTF. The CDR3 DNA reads TGTGCCAGCAGTTACGGGGGAACCCTCTGGGGGGCCAACGTCCTGACTTTC.

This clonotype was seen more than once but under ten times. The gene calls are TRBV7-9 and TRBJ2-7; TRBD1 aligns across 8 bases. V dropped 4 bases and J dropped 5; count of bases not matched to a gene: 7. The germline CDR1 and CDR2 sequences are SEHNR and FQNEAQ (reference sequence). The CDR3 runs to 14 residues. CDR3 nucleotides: TGTGCCAGCAGCTCCGACAGGGGATTCCACGAGCAGTACTTC. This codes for CASSSDRGFHEQYF.